Each of the 26 T cell receptor beta chains below was sequenced from the same sample in a study of T-cell memory formation after mild COVID-19. MiXCR, applied by TCRdb to the 5' RACE reads, yields one record per CDR3 protein. The data show fewer than 200,000 distinct CDR3 sequences, with 20% to 25% seen just once and about 23% held by the top ten. The sequencing input was PBMCs or a T cell subset sorted from them (not recorded which). Every receptor here comes from an adult woman who had mild COVID-19 (a few samples of this study predate the infection). Cell type and time point are not known.

This clonotype came up a few times. The rearrangement joins TRBV11-2 to TRBJ1-1; tentatively, D is TRBD1 (5 bases). The CDR3 spans 12 residues. CDR1 and CDR2 from the germline V gene are SGHAT and FQNNGV. V gave up 5 bases and J gave up 7 bases, with 11 bases separating them. CDR3 nucleotide sequence: TGTGCCAGCAGCCCGGGACCGATTGAAGCTTTCTTT. It specifies CASSPGPIEAFF. The entire variable domain, with the rest obtained from reference TRBV11-2 and TRBJ1-1, is as follows: EAGVAQSPRYKIIEKRQSVAFWCNPISGHATLYWYQQILGQGPKLLIQFQNNGVVDDSQLPKDRFSAERLKGVDSTLKIQPAKLEDSAVYLCASSPGPIEAFFGQGTRLTVV.

This clonotype was counted a few times. The rearrangement joins TRBV6-1 to TRBJ2-7, with 10 bases that match TRBD2. V lost 3 bases and J lost 2; bases outside the gene matches: 10. CDR3 size: 17 residues. From germline, CDR1 is MNHNS and CDR2 SASEGT. CDR3 sequence (DNA): TGTGCCAGCAGTGATCTAGCGGGAGTAACCTGGGCCTACGAGCAGTACTTC. This codes for CASSDLAGVTWAYEQYF.

This clonotype was detected a few times. The rearrangement uses TRBV6-6 and TRBJ2-7, with unresolved D. This CDR3 is 16 amino acids long. Germline CDR1 MNHNY, CDR2 SVGAGI (reference sequence). V gave up 5 bases and J gave up 4 bases, with 21 bases separating them. The CDR3 loop is CASSEKARNPFYEQYF. For the CDR3, the DNA is TGTGCCAGCAGTGAAAAAGCGAGAAATCCCTTTTACGAGCAGTACTTC.

The V gene is TRBV5-1, the J gene TRBJ2-5; no clear D gene. Trimming left V 2 bases short and J 3 bases short, with 11 bases between. CDR3 length equals 14 residues. Germline V gene data show CDR1 as SGHRS and CDR2 as YFSETQ. DNA for the CDR3: TGCGCCAGCAGCTTTAGTAGGCCTGAAGAGACCCAGTACTTC. This codes for CASSFSRPEETQYF. The whole variable domain, filled in from reference TRBV5-1 and TRBJ2-5, reads KAGVTQTPRYLIKTRGQQVTLSCSPISGHRSVSWYQQTPGQGLQFLFEYFSETQRNKGNFPGRFSGRQFSNSRSEMNVSTLELGDSALYLCASSFSRPEETQYFGPGTRLLVL.

The V call is TRBV4-1, the J call TRBJ2-1, with 7 bases identical to TRBD1. The ends lost 0 bases at V and 12 bases at J; junction bases unmatched: 8. In germline, CDR1 is MGHRA, CDR2 YSYEKL. The length of the CDR3 is 14 residues. In DNA form, the CDR3 reads TGCGCCAGCAGCCAAGATTCTGGGACAGAAAGGCAGTTCTTC. This sequence encodes CASSQDSGTERQFF.

This rearrangement joins TRBV7-9 to TRBJ1-2; no reliable D call. The germline V gene has CDR1 SEHNR and CDR2 FQNEAQ (reference sequence). The CDR3 extends over 16 amino acids. V shed 1 base and J shed 2 bases, with 14 bases lying between them. The CDR3 region has the DNA TGTGCCAGCAGCTTAGGAGATAAAGACCAGAACTATGGCTACACCTTC. Translating it yields CASSLGDKDQNYGYTF.

The gene calls are TRBV20-1 and TRBJ2-7, with 7 bases fitting TRBD1. The ends lost 5 bases at V and 3 bases at J; junction bases unmatched: 10. Germline loops: CDR1 DFQATT, CDR2 SNEGSKA (reference sequence). The CDR3 covers 14 residues. CDR3 residues: CSAFLRDRGYEQYF. CDR3 in DNA: TGCAGTGCTTTCCTCCGGGACAGAGGCTACGAGCAGTACTTC.

In its sample, this clonotype was seen a few times. This chain connects TRBV19 to TRBJ2-3; D perhaps matches TRBD1 (5 bases). This CDR3 has 15 amino acids. V shed 6 bases and J shed 1 base, with 14 bases lying between them. Germline V CDR1 and CDR2: LNHDA, SQIVND (reference sequence). Here the CDR3 DNA reads TGTGCCAGTAGACTTAGACAGCACCGCACAGATACGCAGTATTTT. This encodes CASRLRQHRTDTQYF.

This chain connects TRBV5-1 to TRBJ1-5; 7 bases agree with TRBD1. CDR1 is SGHRS, CDR2 YFSETQ, per germline. J was trimmed by 7 bases and V by 9 bases; bases with no gene match: 10. The CDR3 contains 13 residues. The CDR3, as DNA: TGCGCCACCAAGGTGGCAGGGGGACAGCCCCAGCATTTT. Its translation: CATKVAGGQPQHF.

There are a few counts of this clonotype. The rearrangement uses TRBV24-1 and TRBJ2-7; D ambiguous. Germline CDR1 KGHDR, CDR2 SFDVKD. The ends were cut back, 4 bases at V and 7 bases at J, with 13 bases in the middle. The CDR3 loop spans 13 amino acids. The CDR3 spells CATSEKGGYEQYF. The CDR3 DNA sequence: TGTGCCACCAGTGAGAAGGGTGGGTATGAGCAGTACTTC.

The chain links TRBV15 to TRBJ2-7; the D gene could be TRBD1 or TRBD2 (5 bases each). Trimming removed 0 bases from V and 4 bases from J, with 16 bases in between. CDR1 and CDR2 (germline): LNHNV, YYDKDF (reference sequence). The CDR3 spans 16 residues. The CDR3 nucleotides read TGTGCCACCAGCAGAGATGGTGAGGGACCGAAATACGAGCAGTACTTC. This gives the protein CATSRDGEGPKYEQYF.

The chain uses TRBV24-1 and TRBJ2-1; TRBD1 is a possible D gene (6 bases). V was trimmed by 7 bases and J by 2 bases, leaving 11 bases between them. This CDR3 is built from 14 residues. Germline V gene sequence: CDR1 KGHDR, CDR2 SFDVKD. CDR3 in DNA: TGTGCCACCAGCTCCTCAGGGGCCTACAATGAGCAGTTCTTC. This sequence encodes CATSSSGAYNEQFF.

This clonotype was recorded a few times. The gene calls are TRBV4-2 and TRBJ1-2, with D perhaps TRBD1 (5 bases). This CDR3 is built from 14 residues. The germline V gene encodes CDR1 LGHNA and CDR2 YNFKEQ. V lost 0 bases to trimming and J lost 4 bases, with 9 bases between them. CDR3 residues: CASSQEGQTYGYTF. As DNA, the CDR3 is TGTGCCAGCAGCCAAGAGGGGCAGACCTATGGCTACACCTTC.

The rearrangement uses TRBV12-3 or TRBV12-4 and TRBJ1-4, with TRBD1 matching over 8 bases. After removal of 5 bases from V and 10 bases from J, the junction contained 9 bases not matched to a gene. The CDR3 is 14 residues long. The CDR3: CASSPGQGFGKLFF. CDR3 sequence (DNA): TGTGCCAGCAGTCCCGGACAGGGTTTCGGAAAACTGTTTTTT.

This rearrangement joins TRBV20-1 to TRBJ2-7; unclear D gene. V lost 3 bases, J lost 2 bases, and 17 bases lay in between. The CDR3 totals 15 residues. Germline V gene data show CDR1 as DFQATT and CDR2 as SNEGSKA (reference sequence). The DNA of the CDR3 is TGCAGTGCTAGTGAGAGGAGCCCAACTCCCTACGAGCAGTACTTC. It is translated as CSASERSPTPYEQYF.

The chain uses TRBV24-1 and TRBJ1-1, with D hard to call. The CDR3 covers 14 residues. V lost 4 bases and J 3 bases, leaving 11 bases between the germline ends. The germline CDR1 and CDR2 sequences are KGHDR and SFDVKD. The CDR3 here is CATSDSYRDTEAFF. The CDR3 bases are TGTGCCACCAGTGACTCTTACCGGGACACTGAAGCTTTCTTT.

The rearrangement links TRBV24-1 to TRBJ2-1; D may match TRBD1 or TRBD2 (6 bases each). The germline CDR1 and CDR2 sequences are KGHDR and SFDVKD. Trimming removed 11 bases from V and 4 bases from J, with 23 bases in between. This CDR3 comprises 16 residues. The CDR3 spells CANHGGQGVSYNEQFF. As DNA, the CDR3 is TGTGCCAATCACGGGGGACAAGGGGTTTCTTACAATGAGCAGTTCTTC.

The table lists this clonotype with a few counts. The chain employs TRBV9 and TRBJ2-3; 9 bases line up with TRBD1. This CDR3 is built from 15 residues. The germline V gene has CDR1 SGDLS and CDR2 YYNGEE. The V segment lost 4 bases and the J segment 13 bases; nucleotides outside the gene matches: 16. CDR3 sequence: CASSPGQGPPSREYF. The CDR3 nucleotides read TGTGCCAGCAGCCCGGGACAGGGACCTCCGTCGAGGGAGTATTTT. Full variable domain (rest looked up from reference TRBV9 and TRBJ2-3): DSGVTQTPKHLITATGQRVTLRCSPRSGDLSVYWYQQSLDQGLQFLIQYYNGEERAKGNILERFSAQQFPDLHSELNLSSLELGDSALYFCASSPGQGPPSREYFGPGTRLTVL.

This clonotype came up a few times. The CDR3 nucleotides read TGTGCCAGCAGCCGTTCAGGGGGCTCCTATAATTCACCCCTCCACTTT. Residues: CASSRSGGSYNSPLHF. The chain links TRBV7-9 to TRBJ1-6; 7 bases are shared with TRBD1. Trimming took 5 bases from V and 0 from J; bases not matched to a gene: 4. Germline V gene lookup returns CDR1 SEHNR and CDR2 FQNEAQ (reference sequence). This CDR3 has 16 amino acids.

This clonotype was observed a few times. This chain connects TRBV12-3 or TRBV12-4 to TRBJ2-3; D uncertain. This CDR3 comprises 15 residues. V shed 2 bases and J shed 1 base, with 10 bases lying between them. CDR3: CASSLRVMGTDTQYF. CDR3 DNA: TGTGCCAGCAGTTTAAGGGTTATGGGCACAGATACGCAGTATTTT.

CDR3 nucleotide sequence: TGTGCCAGCACCTTTTCGGGCACTGAAGCTTTCTTT. Translation gives CASTFSGTEAFF. V gene TRBV7-9 combines with J gene TRBJ1-1; D ambiguous. Trimming removed 7 bases from V and 4 bases from J, with 10 bases in between. CDR1 SEHNR and CDR2 FQNEAQ come from the germline V gene (reference sequence). The CDR3 covers 12 residues.

The rearrangement uses TRBV20-1 and TRBJ1-2; D gene ambiguous. Per germline, CDR1 DFQATT and CDR2 SNEGSKA (reference sequence). This CDR3 region has 14 residues. The V end lost 4 bases, the J end lost 4 bases, and 16 bases lay between the germline ends. The CDR3 is CSAIDYVYGYGYTF. CDR3 DNA sequence: TGCAGTGCTATAGATTACGTGTACGGCTATGGCTACACCTTC.

This clonotype showed up just a few times. The chain is built from TRBV20-1 and TRBJ2-7, with TRBD2 matching 8 bases. The CDR3 runs 14 residues. The junction had 6 bases not matched to a gene; V was cut back by 1 base and J by 4 bases. Germline-derived CDR1 and CDR2 are DFQATT and SNEGSKA (reference sequence). The CDR3 reads CSARGSGRAYEQYF. CDR3 DNA: TGCAGTGCTAGAGGTTCCGGGAGGGCTTACGAGCAGTACTTC.

The chain carries TRBV12-3 or TRBV12-4 and TRBJ2-1; D perhaps matches TRBD2 (7 bases). The V end was cut by 3 bases, the J end by 5 bases, with 17 bases between. This CDR3 has 16 residues. The DNA of the CDR3 is TGTGCCAGCAGTTTTTGGTCGGGGGGACAAAACAATGAGCAGTTCTTC. Amino acids: CASSFWSGGQNNEQFF.

The chain uses TRBV7-9 and TRBJ2-3, with D tentatively TRBD1 (5 bases). The CDR3 contains 14 residues. V dropped 4 bases and J dropped 4 bases, with 12 bases sitting between them. The germline gives CDR1 SEHNR, CDR2 FQNEAQ (reference sequence). The CDR3 protein is CASSSQGYPDTQYF. The DNA for the CDR3 is TGTGCCAGCAGCTCCCAGGGTTACCCAGATACGCAGTATTTT.

The J gene is TRBJ2-1, the V gene TRBV9, with 8 bases identical to TRBD1. Trimming took 3 bases from V and 7 from J; bases not matched to a gene: 9. Germline V CDR1 and CDR2: SGDLS, YYNGEE. This CDR3 region has 15 residues. The CDR3 spells CASSDLRDRWNEQFF. DNA of the CDR3: TGTGCCAGCAGCGACCTCCGGGACAGGTGGAATGAGCAGTTCTTC.